This TCR beta chain is drawn from a study of blood T cell repertoires in COVID-19. Up to 2 weeks before entering the study, exposed participants had met a COVID-19 case. Generated by immunoSEQ multiplex PCR, the TCRdb table keeps only in-frame clones and is missing some. Of some 300,000 clones in the sample, about 90% are singletons; the top ten hold 2.5% to 3%. The sequence came from a woman aged 45-60 years who had been exposed to COVID-19. The source material was PBMCs or T cells enriched from blood (not recorded which).

CDR3 protein: CASSQDRAGFQAFF. DNA of the CDR3: TGCGCCAGCAGCCAAGATAGGGCAGGGTTTCAAGCTTTCTTT. The V call is TRBV4-1, the J call TRBJ1-1, with D perhaps matching TRBD1 (5 bases). Germline CDR1 reads MGHRA; CDR2 reads YSYEKL. The CDR3 totals 14 residues. Trimming took off 0 bases at V and 9 bases at J, with 14 bases between the two ends.